The sample holds a few counts of the clone carrying this T cell receptor (beta chain). MiXCR, run by TCRdb on the PCR reads, gives a single entry per CDR3 protein. The sample yields about 640,000 distinct CDR3 sequences, about 20% seen once. The germline gives CDR1 MNHEY, CDR2 SVGAGI. V lost 0 bases, J lost 5 bases, and 7 bases stayed unmatched. The CDR3 extends over 17 amino acids. These data originate in a study of molecular identifiers for immune sequencing clone quantification. Background on the study: Naive CD8 RNA (about 20,000 or 100,000 cells) was divided into five aliquots, with four sequenced.

This sequence was found in a human donor in good health. Some libraries in this study had Jurkat cell RNA spiked in. The J gene is TRBJ1-4, the V gene TRBV6-5; 9 bases are shared with TRBD1. The sequencing input was naive CD8+ T cells from blood, with Jurkat cell RNA spiked in. Subset specified: FACS-sorted CD8+CD4-CCR7+CD45RA+ naive T cells. This chain's CDR3 is CASSYSTGQGWNEKLFF. CDR3 nucleotides: TGTGCCAGCAGTTACTCTACTGGACAGGGGTGGAATGAAAAACTGTTTTTT.